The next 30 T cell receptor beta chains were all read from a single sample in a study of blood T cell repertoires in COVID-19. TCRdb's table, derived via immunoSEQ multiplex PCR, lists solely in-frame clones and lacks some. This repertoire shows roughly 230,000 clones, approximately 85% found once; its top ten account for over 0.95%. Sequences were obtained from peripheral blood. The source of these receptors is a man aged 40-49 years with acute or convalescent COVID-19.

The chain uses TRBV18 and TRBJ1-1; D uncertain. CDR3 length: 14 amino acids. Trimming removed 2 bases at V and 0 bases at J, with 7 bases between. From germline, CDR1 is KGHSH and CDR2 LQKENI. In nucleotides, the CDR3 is TGTGCCAGCTCACCATGGGGAGTGAACACTGAAGCTTTCTTT. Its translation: CASSPWGVNTEAFF. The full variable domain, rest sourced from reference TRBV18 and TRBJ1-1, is NAGVMQNPRHLVRRRGQEARLRCSPMKGHSHVYWYRQLPEEGLKFMVYLQKENIIDESGMPKERFSAEFPKEGPSILRIQQVVRGDSAAYFCASSPWGVNTEAFFGQGTRLTVV.

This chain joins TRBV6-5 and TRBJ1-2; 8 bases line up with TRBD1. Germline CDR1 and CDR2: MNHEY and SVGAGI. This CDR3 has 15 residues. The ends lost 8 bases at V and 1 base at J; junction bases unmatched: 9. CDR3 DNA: TGTGCCAGCCTACGGACCGACAGGGGTAACTATGGCTACACCTTC. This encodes CASLRTDRGNYGYTF.

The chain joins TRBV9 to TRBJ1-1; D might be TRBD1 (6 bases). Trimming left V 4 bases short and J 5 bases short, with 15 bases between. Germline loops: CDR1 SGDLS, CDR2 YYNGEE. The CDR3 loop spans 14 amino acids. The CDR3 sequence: CASSPQGLRTEAFF. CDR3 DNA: TGTGCCAGCAGCCCTCAGGGGTTGAGGACTGAAGCTTTCTTT.

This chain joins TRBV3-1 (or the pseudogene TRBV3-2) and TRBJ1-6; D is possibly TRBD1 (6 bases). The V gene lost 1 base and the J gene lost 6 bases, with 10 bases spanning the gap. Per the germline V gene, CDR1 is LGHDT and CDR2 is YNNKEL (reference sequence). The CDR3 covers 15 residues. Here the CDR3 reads CASSQAGTINSPLHF. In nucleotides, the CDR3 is TGTGCCAGCAGCCAAGCCGGGACAATTAATTCACCCCTCCACTTT.

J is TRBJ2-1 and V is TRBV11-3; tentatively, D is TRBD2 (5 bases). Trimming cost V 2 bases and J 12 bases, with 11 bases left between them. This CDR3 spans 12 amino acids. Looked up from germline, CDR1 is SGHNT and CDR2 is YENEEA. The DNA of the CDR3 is TGTGCCAGCAGCTTAAAGGGAGTGGGGCAGTTCTTC. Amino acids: CASSLKGVGQFF.

In DNA, the CDR3 is TGTGCCTGGAGTGGGGCAGCCTCTGGAAACACCATATATTTT. The encoded protein is CAWSGAASGNTIYF. The rearrangement joins TRBV30 to TRBJ1-3; D call uncertain. Germline V gene sequence: CDR1 GTSNPN, CDR2 SVGIG (reference sequence). The CDR3 sequence is 14 residues long. The germline V and J ends were trimmed by 1 base and 0 bases, with 7 bases remaining between them.

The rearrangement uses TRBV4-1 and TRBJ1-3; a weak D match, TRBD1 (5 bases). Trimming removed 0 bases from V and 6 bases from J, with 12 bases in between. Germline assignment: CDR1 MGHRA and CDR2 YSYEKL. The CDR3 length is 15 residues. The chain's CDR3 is CASSQDSAGLNTIYF. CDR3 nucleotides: TGCGCCAGCAGCCAAGATTCGGCAGGGCTAAACACCATATATTTT.

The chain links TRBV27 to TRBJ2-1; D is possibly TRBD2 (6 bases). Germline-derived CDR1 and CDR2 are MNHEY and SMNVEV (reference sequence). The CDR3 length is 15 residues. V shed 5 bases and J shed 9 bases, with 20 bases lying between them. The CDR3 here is CASSPESALGGEQFF. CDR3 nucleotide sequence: TGTGCCAGCAGTCCAGAATCAGCGCTGGGGGGTGAGCAGTTCTTC.

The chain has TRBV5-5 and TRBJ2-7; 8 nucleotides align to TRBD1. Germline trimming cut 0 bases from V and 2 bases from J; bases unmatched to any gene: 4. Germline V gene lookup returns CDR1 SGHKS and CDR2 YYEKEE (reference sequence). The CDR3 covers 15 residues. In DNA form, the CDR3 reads TGTGCCAGCAGCTTGGGTCCGGGACAGGCCTACGAGCAGTACTTC. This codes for CASSLGPGQAYEQYF.

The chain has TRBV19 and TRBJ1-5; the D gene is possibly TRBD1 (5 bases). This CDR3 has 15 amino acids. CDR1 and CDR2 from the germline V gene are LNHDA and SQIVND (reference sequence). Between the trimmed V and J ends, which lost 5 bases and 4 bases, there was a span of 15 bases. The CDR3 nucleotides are TGTGCCAGTAGTGACAGTTACCGTAGGAATCAGCCCCAGCATTTT. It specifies CASSDSYRRNQPQHF.

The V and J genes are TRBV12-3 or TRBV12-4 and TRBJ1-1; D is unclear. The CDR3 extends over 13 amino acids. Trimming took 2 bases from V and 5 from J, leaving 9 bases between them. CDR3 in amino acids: CASSLNGETEAFF. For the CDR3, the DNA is TGTGCCAGCAGTTTAAATGGGGAGACTGAAGCTTTCTTT.

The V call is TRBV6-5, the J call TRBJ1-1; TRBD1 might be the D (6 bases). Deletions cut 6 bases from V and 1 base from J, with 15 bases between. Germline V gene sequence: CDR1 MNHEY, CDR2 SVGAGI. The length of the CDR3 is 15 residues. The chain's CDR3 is CASRGSGVGNTEAFF. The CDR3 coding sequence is TGTGCCAGCAGAGGATCAGGGGTGGGGAACACTGAAGCTTTCTTT.

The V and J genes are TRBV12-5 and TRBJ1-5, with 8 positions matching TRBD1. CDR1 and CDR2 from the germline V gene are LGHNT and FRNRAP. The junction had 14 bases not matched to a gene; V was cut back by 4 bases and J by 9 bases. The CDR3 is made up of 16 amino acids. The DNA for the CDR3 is TGTGCTAGTGGTTCCACACACAGGGGGAACAGAGGGCCCCAGCATTTT. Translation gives CASGSTHRGNRGPQHF. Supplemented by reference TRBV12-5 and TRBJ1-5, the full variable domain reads DARVTQTPRHKVTEMGQEVTMRCQPILGHNTVFWYRQTMMQGLELLAYFRNRAPLDDSGMPKDRFSAEMPDATLATLKIQPSEPRDSAVYFCASGSTHRGNRGPQHFGDGTRLSIL.

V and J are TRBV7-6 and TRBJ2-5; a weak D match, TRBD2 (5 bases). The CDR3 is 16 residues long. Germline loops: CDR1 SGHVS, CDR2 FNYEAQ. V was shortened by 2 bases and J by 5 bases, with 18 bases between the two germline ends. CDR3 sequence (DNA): TGTGCCAGCAGCTTATCAGTGGGCGGGCAACAGGAGACCCAGTACTTC. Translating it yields CASSLSVGGQQETQYF.

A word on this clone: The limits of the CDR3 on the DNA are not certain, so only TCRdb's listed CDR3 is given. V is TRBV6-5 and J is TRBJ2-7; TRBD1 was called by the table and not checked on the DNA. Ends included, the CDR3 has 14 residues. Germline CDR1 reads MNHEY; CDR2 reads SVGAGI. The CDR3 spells CASSSSTGPYEQYF.

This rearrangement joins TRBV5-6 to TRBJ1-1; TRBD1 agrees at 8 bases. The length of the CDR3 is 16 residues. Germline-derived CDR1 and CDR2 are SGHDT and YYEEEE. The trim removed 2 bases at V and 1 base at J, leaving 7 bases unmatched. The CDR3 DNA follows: TGTGCCAGCAGCTTTTTGGACAGGGCGACGAACACTGAAGCTTTCTTT. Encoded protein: CASSFLDRATNTEAFF. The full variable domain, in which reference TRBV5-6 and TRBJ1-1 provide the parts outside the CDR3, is DAGVTQSPTHLIKTRGQQVTLRCSPKSGHDTVSWYQQALGQGPQFIFQYYEEEERQRGNFPDRFSGHQFPNYSSELNVNALLLGDSALYLCASSFLDRATNTEAFFGQGTRLTVV.

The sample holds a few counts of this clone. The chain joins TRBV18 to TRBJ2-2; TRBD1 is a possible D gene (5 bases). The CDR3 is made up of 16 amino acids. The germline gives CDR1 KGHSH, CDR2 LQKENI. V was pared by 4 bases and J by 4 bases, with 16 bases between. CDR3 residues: CASSRDGAGSTGELFF. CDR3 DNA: TGTGCCAGCTCACGAGATGGGGCTGGCAGCACCGGGGAGCTGTTTTTT.

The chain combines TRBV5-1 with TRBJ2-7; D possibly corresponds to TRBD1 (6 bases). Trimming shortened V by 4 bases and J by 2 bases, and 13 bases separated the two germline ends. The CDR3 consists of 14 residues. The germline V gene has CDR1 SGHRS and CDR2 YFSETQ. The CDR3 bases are TGCGCCAGCAGCCCCACGGACAGCGCCTACGAGCAGTACTTC. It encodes CASSPTDSAYEQYF. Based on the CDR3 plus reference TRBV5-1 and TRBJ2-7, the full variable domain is KAGVTQTPRYLIKTRGQQVTLSCSPISGHRSVSWYQQTPGQGLQFLFEYFSETQRNKGNFPGRFSGRQFSNSRSEMNVSTLELGDSALYLCASSPTDSAYEQYFGPGTRLTVT.

CDR3 amino acids: CASSYSQGSDTIYF. CDR3 bases: TGTGCCAGCAGTTACTCACAGGGGTCGGACACCATATATTTT. The chain uses TRBV6-5 and TRBJ1-3; 7 bases map to TRBD1. Germline assignment: CDR1 MNHEY and CDR2 SVGAGI. The CDR3 sequence is 14 residues long. V lost 0 bases to trimming and J lost 8 bases; unmatched junction nucleotides: 4.

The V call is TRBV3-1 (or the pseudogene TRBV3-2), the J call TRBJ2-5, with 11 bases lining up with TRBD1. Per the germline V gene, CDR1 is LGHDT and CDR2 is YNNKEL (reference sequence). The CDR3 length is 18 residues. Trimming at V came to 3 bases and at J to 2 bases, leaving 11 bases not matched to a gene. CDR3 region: CASSHYSGTGGLQETQYF. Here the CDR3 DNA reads TGTGCCAGCAGCCATTACTCCGGGACAGGGGGTTTACAAGAGACCCAGTACTTC.

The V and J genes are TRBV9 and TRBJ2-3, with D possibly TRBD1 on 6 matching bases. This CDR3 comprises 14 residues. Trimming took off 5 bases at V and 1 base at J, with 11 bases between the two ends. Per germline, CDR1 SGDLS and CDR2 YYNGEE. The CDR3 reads CASSGDTGTDTQYF. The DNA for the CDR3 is TGTGCCAGCAGTGGGGACACCGGCACAGATACGCAGTATTTT.

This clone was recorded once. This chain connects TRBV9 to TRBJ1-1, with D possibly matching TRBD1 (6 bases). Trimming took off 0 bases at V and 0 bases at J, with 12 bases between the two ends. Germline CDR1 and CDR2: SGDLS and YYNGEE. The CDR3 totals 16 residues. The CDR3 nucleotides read TGTGCCAGCAGCGTAGAGGGGGGGACGGTGAACACTGAAGCTTTCTTT. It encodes CASSVEGGTVNTEAFF.

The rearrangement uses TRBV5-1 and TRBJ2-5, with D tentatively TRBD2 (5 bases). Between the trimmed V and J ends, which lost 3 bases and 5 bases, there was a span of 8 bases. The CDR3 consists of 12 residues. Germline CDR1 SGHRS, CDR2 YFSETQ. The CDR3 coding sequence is TGCGCCAGCAGCTCCGGGATGGAGACCCAGTACTTC. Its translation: CASSSGMETQYF.

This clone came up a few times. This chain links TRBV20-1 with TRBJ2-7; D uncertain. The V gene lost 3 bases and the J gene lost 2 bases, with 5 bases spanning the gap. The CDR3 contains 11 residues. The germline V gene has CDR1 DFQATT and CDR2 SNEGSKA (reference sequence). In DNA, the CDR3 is TGCAGTGCTAGTCAGACCTACGAGCAGTACTTC. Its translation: CSASQTYEQYF.

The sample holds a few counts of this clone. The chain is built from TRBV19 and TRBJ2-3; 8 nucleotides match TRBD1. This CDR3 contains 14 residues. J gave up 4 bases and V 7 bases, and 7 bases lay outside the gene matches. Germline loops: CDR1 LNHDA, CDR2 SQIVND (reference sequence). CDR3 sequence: CASKRQGAADTQYF. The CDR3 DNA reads TGTGCCAGTAAAAGGCAGGGGGCGGCAGATACGCAGTATTTT.

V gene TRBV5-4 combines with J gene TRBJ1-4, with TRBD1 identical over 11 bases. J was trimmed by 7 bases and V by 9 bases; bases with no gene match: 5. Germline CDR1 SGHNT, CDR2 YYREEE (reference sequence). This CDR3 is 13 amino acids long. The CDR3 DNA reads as TGTGCCACCCGGGACAGGGGGGTTGAAAAACTGTTTTTT. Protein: CATRDRGVEKLFF. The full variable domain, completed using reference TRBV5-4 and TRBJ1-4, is ETGVTQSPTHLIKTRGQQVTLRCSSQSGHNTVSWYQQALGQGPQFIFQYYREEENGRGNFPPRFSGLQFPNYSSELNVNALELDDSALYLCATRDRGVEKLFFGSGTQLSVL.

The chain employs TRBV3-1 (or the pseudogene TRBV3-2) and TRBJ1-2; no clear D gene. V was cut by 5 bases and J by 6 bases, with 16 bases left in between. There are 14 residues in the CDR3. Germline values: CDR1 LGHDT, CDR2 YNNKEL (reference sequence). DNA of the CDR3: TGTGCCAGCAGCACAAGAGAGGGAAGGCATGGCTACACCTTC. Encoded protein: CASSTREGRHGYTF.

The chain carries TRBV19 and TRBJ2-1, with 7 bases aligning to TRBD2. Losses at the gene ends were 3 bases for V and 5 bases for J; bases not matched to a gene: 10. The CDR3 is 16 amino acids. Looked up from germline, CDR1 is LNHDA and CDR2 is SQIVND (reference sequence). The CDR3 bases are TGTGCCAGTAGTATGTCAGCGGGGTTTCCAGACAATGAGCAGTTCTTC. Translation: CASSMSAGFPDNEQFF. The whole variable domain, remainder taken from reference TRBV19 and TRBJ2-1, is DGGITQSPKYLFRKEGQNVTLSCEQNLNHDAMYWYRQDPGQGLRLIYYSQIVNDFQKGDIAEGYSVSREKKESFPLTVTSAQKNPTAFYLCASSMSAGFPDNEQFFGPGTRLTVL.

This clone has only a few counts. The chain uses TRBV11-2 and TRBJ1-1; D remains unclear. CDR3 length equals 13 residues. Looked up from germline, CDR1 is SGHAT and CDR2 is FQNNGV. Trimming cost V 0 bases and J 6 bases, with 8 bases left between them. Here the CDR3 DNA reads TGTGCCAGCAGCTTAGATCTTGGAGCTGAAGCTTTCTTT. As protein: CASSLDLGAEAFF.

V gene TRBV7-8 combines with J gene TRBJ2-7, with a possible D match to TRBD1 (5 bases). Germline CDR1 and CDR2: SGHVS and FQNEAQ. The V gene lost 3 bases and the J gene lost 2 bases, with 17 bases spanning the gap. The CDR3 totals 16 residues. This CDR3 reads CASSFRSDSRAYEQYF. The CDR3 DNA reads TGTGCCAGCAGCTTTAGGTCCGACAGCCGAGCCTACGAGCAGTACTTC.